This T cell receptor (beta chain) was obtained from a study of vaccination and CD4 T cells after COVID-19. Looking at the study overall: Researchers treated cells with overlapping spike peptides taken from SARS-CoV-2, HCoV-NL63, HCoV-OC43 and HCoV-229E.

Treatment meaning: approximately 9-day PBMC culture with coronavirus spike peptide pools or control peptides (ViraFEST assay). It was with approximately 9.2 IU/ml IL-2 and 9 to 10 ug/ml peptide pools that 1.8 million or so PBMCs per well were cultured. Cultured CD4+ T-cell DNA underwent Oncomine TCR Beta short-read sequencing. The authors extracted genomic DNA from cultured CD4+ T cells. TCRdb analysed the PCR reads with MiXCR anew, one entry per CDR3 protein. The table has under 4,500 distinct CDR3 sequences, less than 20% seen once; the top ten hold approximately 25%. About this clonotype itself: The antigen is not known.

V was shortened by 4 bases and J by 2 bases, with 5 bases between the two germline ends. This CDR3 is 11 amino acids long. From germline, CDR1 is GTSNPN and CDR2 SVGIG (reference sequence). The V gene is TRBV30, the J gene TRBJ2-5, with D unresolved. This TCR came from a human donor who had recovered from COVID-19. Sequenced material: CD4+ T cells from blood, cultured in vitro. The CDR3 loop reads CAWTDQETQYF. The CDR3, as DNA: TGTGCCTGGACAGATCAAGAGACCCAGTACTTC.